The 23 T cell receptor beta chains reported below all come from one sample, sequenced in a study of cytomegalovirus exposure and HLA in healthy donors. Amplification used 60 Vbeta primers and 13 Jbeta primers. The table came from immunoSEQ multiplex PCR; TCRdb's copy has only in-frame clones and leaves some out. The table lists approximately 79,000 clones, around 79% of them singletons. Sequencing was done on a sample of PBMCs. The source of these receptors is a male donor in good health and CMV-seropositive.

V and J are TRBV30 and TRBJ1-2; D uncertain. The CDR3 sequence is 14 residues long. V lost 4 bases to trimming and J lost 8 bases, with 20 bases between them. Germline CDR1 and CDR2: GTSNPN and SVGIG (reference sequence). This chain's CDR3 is CAWMRWSRPSGYTF. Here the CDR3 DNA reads TGTGCCTGGATGAGGTGGAGCCGTCCGAGCGGCTACACCTTC.

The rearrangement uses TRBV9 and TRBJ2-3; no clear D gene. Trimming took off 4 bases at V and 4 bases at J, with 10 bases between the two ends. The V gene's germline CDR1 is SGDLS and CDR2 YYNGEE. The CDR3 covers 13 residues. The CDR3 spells CASSRVQSDTQYF. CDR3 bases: TGTGCCAGCAGCCGGGTCCAATCAGATACGCAGTATTTT. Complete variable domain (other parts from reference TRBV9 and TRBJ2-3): DSGVTQTPKHLITATGQRVTLRCSPRSGDLSVYWYQQSLDQGLQFLIQYYNGEERAKGNILERFSAQQFPDLHSELNLSSLELGDSALYFCASSRVQSDTQYFGPGTRLTVL.

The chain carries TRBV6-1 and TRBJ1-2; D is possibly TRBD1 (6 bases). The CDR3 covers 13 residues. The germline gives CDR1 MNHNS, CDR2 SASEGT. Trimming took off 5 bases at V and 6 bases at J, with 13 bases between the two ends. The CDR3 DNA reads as TGTGCCAGCAGTCCCCAGGGGACGGATGGCTACACCTTC. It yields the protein CASSPQGTDGYTF.

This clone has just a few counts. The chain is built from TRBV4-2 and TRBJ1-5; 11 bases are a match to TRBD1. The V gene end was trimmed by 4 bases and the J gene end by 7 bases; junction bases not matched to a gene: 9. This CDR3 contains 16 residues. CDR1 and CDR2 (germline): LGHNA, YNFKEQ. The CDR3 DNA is TGTGCCAGCAGCCGAATGGACAGGGGGCGCGGACAGCCCCAGCATTTT. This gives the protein CASSRMDRGRGQPQHF.

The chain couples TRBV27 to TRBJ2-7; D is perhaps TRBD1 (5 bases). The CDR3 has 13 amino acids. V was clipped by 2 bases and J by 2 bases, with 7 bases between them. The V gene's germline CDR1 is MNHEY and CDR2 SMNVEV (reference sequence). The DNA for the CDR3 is TGTGCCAGCAGTTTAGACAGTACCTACGAGCAGTACTTC. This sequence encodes CASSLDSTYEQYF.

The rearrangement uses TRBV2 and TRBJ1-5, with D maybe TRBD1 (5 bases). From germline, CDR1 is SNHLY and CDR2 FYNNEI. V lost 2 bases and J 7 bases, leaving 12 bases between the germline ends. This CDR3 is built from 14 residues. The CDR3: CASSEWGERQPQHF. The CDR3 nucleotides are TGTGCCAGCAGTGAATGGGGGGAGAGGCAGCCCCAGCATTTT.

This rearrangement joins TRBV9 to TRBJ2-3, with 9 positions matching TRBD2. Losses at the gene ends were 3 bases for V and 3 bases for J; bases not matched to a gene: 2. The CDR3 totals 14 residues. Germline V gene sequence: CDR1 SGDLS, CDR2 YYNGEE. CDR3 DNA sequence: TGTGCCAGCAGCGATAGCGGGAGTACAGATACGCAGTATTTT. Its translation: CASSDSGSTDTQYF.

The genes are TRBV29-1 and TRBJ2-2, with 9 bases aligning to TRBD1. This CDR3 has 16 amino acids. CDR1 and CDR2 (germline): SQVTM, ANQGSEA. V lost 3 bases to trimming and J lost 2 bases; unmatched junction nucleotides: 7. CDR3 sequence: CSVEATDRGNTGELFF. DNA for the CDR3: TGCAGCGTTGAGGCCACGGACAGGGGTAACACCGGGGAGCTGTTTTTT.

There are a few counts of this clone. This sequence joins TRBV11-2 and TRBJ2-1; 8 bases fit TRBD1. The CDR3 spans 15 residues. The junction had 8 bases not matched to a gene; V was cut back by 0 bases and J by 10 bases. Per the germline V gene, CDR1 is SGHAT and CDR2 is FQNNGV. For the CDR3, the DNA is TGTGCCAGCAGCTTAGAGGACAGGGCTACAAGGGAGCAGTTCTTC. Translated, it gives CASSLEDRATREQFF. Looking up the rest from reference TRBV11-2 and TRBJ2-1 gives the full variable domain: EAGVAQSPRYKIIEKRQSVAFWCNPISGHATLYWYQQILGQGPKLLIQFQNNGVVDDSQLPKDRFSAERLKGVDSTLKIQPAKLEDSAVYLCASSLEDRATREQFFGPGTRLTVL.

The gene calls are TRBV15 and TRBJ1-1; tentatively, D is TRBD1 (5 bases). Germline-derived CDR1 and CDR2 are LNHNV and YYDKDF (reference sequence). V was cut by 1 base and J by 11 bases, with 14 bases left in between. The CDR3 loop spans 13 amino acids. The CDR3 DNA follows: TGTGCCACCAGCAGAGTGCAACAGGCTGGGGCTTTCTTT. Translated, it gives CATSRVQQAGAFF.

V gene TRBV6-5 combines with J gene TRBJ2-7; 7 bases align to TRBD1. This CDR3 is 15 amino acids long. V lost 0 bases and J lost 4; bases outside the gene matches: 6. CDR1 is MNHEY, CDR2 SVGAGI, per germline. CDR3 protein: CASSYSLRQGYEQYF. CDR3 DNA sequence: TGTGCCAGCAGTTACTCTCTGAGACAGGGTTACGAGCAGTACTTC.

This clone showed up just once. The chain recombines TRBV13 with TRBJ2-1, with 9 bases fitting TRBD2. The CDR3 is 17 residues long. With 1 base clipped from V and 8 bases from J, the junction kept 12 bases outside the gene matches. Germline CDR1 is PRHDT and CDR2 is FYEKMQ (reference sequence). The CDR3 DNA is TGTGCCAGCAGCTTAGTTTTAGCGGGAGTGCTGGGCTATGAGCAGTTCTTC. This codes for CASSLVLAGVLGYEQFF.

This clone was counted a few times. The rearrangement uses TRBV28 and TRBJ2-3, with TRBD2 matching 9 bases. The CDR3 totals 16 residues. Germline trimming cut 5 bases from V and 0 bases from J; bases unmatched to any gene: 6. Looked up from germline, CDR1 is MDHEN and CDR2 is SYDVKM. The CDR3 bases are TGTGCCAGCAGTCCCGCAGCGGGAGGAAGCACAGATACGCAGTATTTT. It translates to CASSPAAGGSTDTQYF.

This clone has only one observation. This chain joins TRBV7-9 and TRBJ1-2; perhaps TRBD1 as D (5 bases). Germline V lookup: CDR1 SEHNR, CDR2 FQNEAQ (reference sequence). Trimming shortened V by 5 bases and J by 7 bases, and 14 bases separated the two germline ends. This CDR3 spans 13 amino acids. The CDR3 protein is CASSEIQGPGYTF. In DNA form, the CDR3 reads TGTGCCAGCAGCGAAATCCAGGGTCCTGGCTACACCTTC. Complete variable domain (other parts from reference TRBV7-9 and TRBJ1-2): DTGVSQNPRHKITKRGQNVTFRCDPISEHNRLYWYRQTLGQGPEFLTYFQNEAQLEKSRLLSDRFSAERPKGSFSTLEIQRTEQGDSAMYLCASSEIQGPGYTFGSGTRLTVV.

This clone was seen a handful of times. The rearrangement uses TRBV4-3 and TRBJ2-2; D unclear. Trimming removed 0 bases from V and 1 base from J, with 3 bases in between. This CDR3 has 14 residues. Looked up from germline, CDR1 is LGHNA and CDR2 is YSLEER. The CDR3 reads CASSQERNTGELFF. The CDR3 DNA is TGCGCCAGCAGCCAAGAGAGGAACACCGGGGAGCTGTTTTTT.

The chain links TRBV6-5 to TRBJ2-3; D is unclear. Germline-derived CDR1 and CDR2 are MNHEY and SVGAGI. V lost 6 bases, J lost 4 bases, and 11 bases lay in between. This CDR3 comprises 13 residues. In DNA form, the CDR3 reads TGTGCCAGCAGCCATAACAGACCAGATACGCAGTATTTT. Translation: CASSHNRPDTQYF.

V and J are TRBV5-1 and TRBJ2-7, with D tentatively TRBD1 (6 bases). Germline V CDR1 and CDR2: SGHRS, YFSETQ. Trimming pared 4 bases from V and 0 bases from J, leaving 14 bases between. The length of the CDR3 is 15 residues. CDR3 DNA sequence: TGCGCCAGCAGCAGCACAGGGTTCAGCTCCTACGAGCAGTACTTC. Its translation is CASSSTGFSSYEQYF.

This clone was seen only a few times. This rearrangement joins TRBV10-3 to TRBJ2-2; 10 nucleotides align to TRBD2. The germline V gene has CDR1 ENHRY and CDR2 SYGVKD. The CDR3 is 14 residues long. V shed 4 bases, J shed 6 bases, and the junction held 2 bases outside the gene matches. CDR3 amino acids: CAISGLAGAGELFF. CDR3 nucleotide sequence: TGTGCCATCAGTGGTCTAGCGGGAGCCGGGGAGCTGTTTTTT.

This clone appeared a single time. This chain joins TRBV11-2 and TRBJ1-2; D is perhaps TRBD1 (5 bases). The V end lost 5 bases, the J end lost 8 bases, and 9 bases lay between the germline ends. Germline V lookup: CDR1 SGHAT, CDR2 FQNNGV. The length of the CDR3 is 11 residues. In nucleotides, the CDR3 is TGTGCCAGCAGCCACGGGGGAGGCTACACCTTC. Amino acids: CASSHGGGYTF.

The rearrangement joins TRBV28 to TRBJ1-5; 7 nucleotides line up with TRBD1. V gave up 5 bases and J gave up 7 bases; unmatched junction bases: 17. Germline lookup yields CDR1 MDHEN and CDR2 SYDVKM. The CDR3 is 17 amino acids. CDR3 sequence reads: CASSLGRRQGRRQPQHF. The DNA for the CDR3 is TGTGCCAGCAGTCTCGGCCGGAGACAGGGAAGAAGACAGCCCCAGCATTTT.

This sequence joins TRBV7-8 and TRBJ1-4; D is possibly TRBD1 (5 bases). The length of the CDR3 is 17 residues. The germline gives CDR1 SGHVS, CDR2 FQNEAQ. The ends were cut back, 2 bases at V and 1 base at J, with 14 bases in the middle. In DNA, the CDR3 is TGTGCCAGCAGCTTATTGTCCAGGGTGGAAACTAATGAAAAACTGTTTTTT. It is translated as CASSLLSRVETNEKLFF.

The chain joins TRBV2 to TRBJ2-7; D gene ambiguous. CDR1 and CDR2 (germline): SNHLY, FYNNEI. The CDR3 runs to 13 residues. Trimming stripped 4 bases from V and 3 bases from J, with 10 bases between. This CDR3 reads CASSGVGDYEQYF. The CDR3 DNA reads TGTGCCAGCAGTGGAGTAGGAGACTACGAGCAGTACTTC.

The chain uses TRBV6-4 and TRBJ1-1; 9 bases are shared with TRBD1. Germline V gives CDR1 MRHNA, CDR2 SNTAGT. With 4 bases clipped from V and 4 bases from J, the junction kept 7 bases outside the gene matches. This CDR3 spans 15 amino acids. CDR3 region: CASSGSATGGTEAFF. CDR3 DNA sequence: TGTGCCAGCAGTGGCTCCGCGACAGGGGGCACTGAAGCTTTCTTT.